The 18 T cell receptor beta chains listed next were all sequenced from one sample in a study of neoadjuvant anti-PD-1 for oral cavity cancer. The assay was immunoSEQ multiplex PCR, and TCRdb's table has in-frame clones only and misses some. The sample carries around 8,000 clones, roughly three quarters recorded once. The time point was: after neoadjuvant nivolumab, at surgical resection. The source was PBMCs, collected after nivolumab (anti-PD-1) treatment. The receptors shown here come from a person between 40 and 80 years old with oral cavity squamous cell carcinoma.

The chain joins TRBV10-2 to TRBJ2-5, with TRBD1 matching 10 bases. The CDR3 runs to 13 residues. Per germline, CDR1 WSHSY and CDR2 SAAADI. The J segment lost 4 bases and the V segment lost 10 bases, leaving 6 bases of the junction unmatched. The CDR3 reads CATRDRGVETQYF. The CDR3 coding sequence is TGCGCCACACGGGACAGGGGTGTAGAGACCCAGTACTTC.

This chain uses TRBV30 with TRBJ2-5; TRBD1 might be the D (5 bases). The CDR3 is made up of 13 amino acids. V was shortened by 3 bases and J by 3 bases, with 11 bases between the two germline ends. CDR1 and CDR2 from the germline V gene are GTSNPN and SVGIG (reference sequence). CDR3 loop: CAWSVFREETQYF. CDR3 DNA sequence: TGTGCCTGGAGCGTATTCAGGGAAGAGACCCAGTACTTC.

The chain carries TRBV10-1 and TRBJ1-1; 8 positions match TRBD1. This CDR3 comprises 17 residues. CDR1 is WNHNN and CDR2 is SYGVQD in the germline V gene (reference sequence). After removal of 4 bases from V and 4 bases from J, the junction contained 14 bases not matched to a gene. The CDR3 region is CASSAETGGNGGTEAFF. Here the CDR3 DNA reads TGCGCCAGCAGTGCCGAAACAGGGGGGAATGGGGGCACTGAAGCTTTCTTT.

The chain joins TRBV4-3 to TRBJ2-1, with TRBD2 identical over 12 bases. V lost 3 bases and J lost 2; bases outside the gene matches: 2. This CDR3 spans 16 amino acids. Germline assignment: CDR1 LGHNA and CDR2 YSLEER. CDR3 coding DNA: TGCGCCAGCAGCCATAGGACTAGCGGGGCCTACAATGAGCAGTTCTTC. Amino acids: CASSHRTSGAYNEQFF.

The chain couples TRBV4-1 to TRBJ1-6, with D unclear. Germline V gene lookup returns CDR1 MGHRA and CDR2 YSYEKL. This CDR3 is 15 amino acids long. The V and J ends lost 3 bases and 0 bases respectively, with 6 bases between them. The CDR3 reads CASSQRTSYNSPLHF. CDR3 nucleotide sequence: TGCGCCAGCAGCCAGCGGACCTCCTATAATTCACCCCTCCACTTT.

This clone was observed a single time. The rearrangement uses TRBV21-1 and TRBJ2-1. TRBV21-1 is annotated as a pseudogene. The CDR3 is 15 residues long. CDR3 amino acids: CASSKEGWAHNEQFF. As DNA, the CDR3 is TGTGCCAGCAGCAAAGAGGGCTGGGCCCACAATGAGCAGTTCTTC.

This clone occurred a few times. The chain carries TRBV19 and TRBJ1-1, with D maybe TRBD1 (5 bases). Germline V gene data show CDR1 as LNHDA and CDR2 as SQIVND (reference sequence). Trimming removed 3 bases at V and 5 bases at J, with 16 bases between. CDR3 size: 15 residues. CDR3 DNA: TGTGCCAGTAGTATTAGCTTGCAGGGAGGGACTGAAGCTTTCTTT. Its translation: CASSISLQGGTEAFF.

This chain joins TRBV5-1 and TRBJ2-1; tentatively, D is TRBD1 or TRBD2 (6 bases each). Looked up from germline, CDR1 is SGHRS and CDR2 is YFSETQ. The CDR3 loop spans 17 amino acids. Trimming removed 4 bases at V and 7 bases at J, with 24 bases between. CDR3 DNA sequence: TGCGCCAGCAGCCCTACCACAACAGGGAGGTTTGAAAATGAGCAGTTCTTC. Its protein is CASSPTTTGRFENEQFF.

The chain has TRBV15 and TRBJ1-1; a possible D gene is TRBD1 (6 bases). The CDR3 consists of 15 residues. Germline assignment: CDR1 LNHNV and CDR2 YYDKDF (reference sequence). V shed 4 bases and J shed 7 bases, with 19 bases lying between them. Here the CDR3 reads CATSTKNVRQDEAFF. CDR3 sequence (DNA): TGTGCCACCAGCACTAAAAACGTGAGACAGGATGAAGCTTTCTTT.

This clone was observed a handful of times. The CDR3 DNA sequence: TGTGCCAGCAGTATTCCGGGACGGGGATATAATACTGAAGCTTTCTTT. This translates into CASSIPGRGYNTEAFF. This chain connects TRBV2 to TRBJ1-1, with D possibly matching TRBD1 (5 bases). The CDR3 covers 16 residues. CDR1 and CDR2 from the germline V gene are SNHLY and FYNNEI. Deletions cut 5 bases from V and 5 bases from J, with 21 bases between.

The V gene is TRBV4-3, the J gene TRBJ2-2, with 8 bases that match TRBD1. Germline V gene data show CDR1 as LGHNA and CDR2 as YSLEER. The CDR3 has 16 amino acids. With 0 bases clipped from V and 6 bases from J, the junction kept 6 bases outside the gene matches. CDR3 bases: TGCGCCAGCAGCCAAGACGCCAGGGGGCGTTCCGGGGAGCTGTTTTTT. It encodes CASSQDARGRSGELFF.

The chain links TRBV14 to TRBJ1-4, with D possibly TRBD1 on 5 matching bases. Germline lookup yields CDR1 SGHDN and CDR2 FVKESK. Trimming removed 3 bases from V and 3 bases from J, with 11 bases in between. The CDR3 contains 15 residues. The CDR3 loop is CASSHGGIANEKLFF. In DNA form, the CDR3 reads TGTGCCAGCAGCCATGGGGGAATTGCTAATGAAAAACTGTTTTTT.

The V call is TRBV6-5, the J call TRBJ1-5; 7 bases agree with TRBD1. There are 14 residues in the CDR3. V lost 6 bases and J lost 10; bases outside the gene matches: 12. Germline V gene data show CDR1 as MNHEY and CDR2 as SVGAGI. The DNA for the CDR3 is TGTGCCAGCAGGCGAGGGGGCCAGGCGGGTCCCCAGCATTTT. This translates into CASRRGGQAGPQHF.

A single count supports this clone. V usage is TRBV9 and J usage is TRBJ2-3; 8 bases are shared with TRBD2. The junction had 11 bases not matched to a gene; V was cut back by 4 bases and J by 1 base. This CDR3 has 17 residues. Germline assignment: CDR1 SGDLS and CDR2 YYNGEE. This chain's CDR3 is CASSPKDRGGRTDTQYF. CDR3 sequence (DNA): TGTGCCAGCAGCCCCAAAGACCGGGGGGGCCGCACAGATACGCAGTATTTT.

The gene calls are TRBV10-3 and TRBJ1-6; 11 nucleotides match TRBD1. The CDR3 sequence is 18 residues long. J was trimmed by 7 bases and V by 0 bases; bases with no gene match: 8. In germline, CDR1 is ENHRY, CDR2 SYGVKD. DNA for the CDR3: TGTGCCATCAGTGAGTCATATTTTAGGACAGGGGGCAATTCACCCCTCCACTTT. This translates into CAISESYFRTGGNSPLHF.

The chain carries TRBV6-4 and TRBJ2-7, with D perhaps matching TRBD1 or TRBD2 (5 bases each). The germline CDR1 and CDR2 sequences are MRHNA and SNTAGT. The CDR3 is 13 residues long. Deletions cut 7 bases from V and 0 bases from J, with 10 bases between. CDR3 protein: CASKGRFSYEQYF. The CDR3 DNA is TGTGCCAGCAAGGGACGGTTCTCCTACGAGCAGTACTTC.

Of note for this clone: At one boundary the junction diverges from the germline segment, which might be a read error. The chain recombines TRBV7-9 with TRBJ2-5, with 7 bases lining up with TRBD1. The CDR3 extends over 15 amino acids. CDR1 is SEHNR, CDR2 FQNEAQ, per germline (reference sequence). CDR3 DNA sequence: TGTGCCAGCAGTTTAGGAACAGGGGTTCAAGAGACCCAGTACTTC. As protein: CASSLGTGVQETQYF.

The chain recombines TRBV5-5 with TRBJ2-5; 10 bases agree with TRBD1. This CDR3 has 16 amino acids. V dropped 2 bases and J dropped 2; count of bases not matched to a gene: 6. The germline V gene has CDR1 SGHKS and CDR2 YYEKEE (reference sequence). CDR3 loop: CASSFLTGGSQETQYF. Here the CDR3 DNA reads TGTGCCAGCAGCTTTTTGACAGGGGGCTCACAAGAGACCCAGTACTTC.